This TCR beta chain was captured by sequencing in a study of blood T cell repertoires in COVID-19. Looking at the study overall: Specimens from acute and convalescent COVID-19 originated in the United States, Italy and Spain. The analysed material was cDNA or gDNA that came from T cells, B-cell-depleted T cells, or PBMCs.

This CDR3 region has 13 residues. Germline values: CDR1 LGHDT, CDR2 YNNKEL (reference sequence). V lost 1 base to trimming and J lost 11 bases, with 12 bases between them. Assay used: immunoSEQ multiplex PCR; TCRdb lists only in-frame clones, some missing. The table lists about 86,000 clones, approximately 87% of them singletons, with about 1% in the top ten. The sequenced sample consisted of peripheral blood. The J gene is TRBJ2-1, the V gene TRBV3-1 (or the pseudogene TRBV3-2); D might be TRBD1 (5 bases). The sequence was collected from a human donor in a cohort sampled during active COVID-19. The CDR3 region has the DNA TGTGCCAGCAGCCAAGGGCAGGGTTACAAGCAGTTCTTC. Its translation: CASSQGQGYKQFF.